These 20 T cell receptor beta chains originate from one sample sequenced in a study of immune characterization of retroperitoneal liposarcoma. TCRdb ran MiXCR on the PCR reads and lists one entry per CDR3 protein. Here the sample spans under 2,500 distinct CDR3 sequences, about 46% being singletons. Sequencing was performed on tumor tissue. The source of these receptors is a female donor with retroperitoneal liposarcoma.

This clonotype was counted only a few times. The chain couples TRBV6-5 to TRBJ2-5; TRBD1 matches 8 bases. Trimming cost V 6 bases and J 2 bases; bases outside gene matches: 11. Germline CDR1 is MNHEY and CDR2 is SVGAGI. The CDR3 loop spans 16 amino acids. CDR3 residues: CASSPYTGGRQETQYF. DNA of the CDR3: TGTGCCAGCAGCCCTTATACAGGGGGAAGGCAAGAGACCCAGTACTTC.

The CDR3, as DNA: TGTGCTAGTGGTTTGGGGGGACTAGCGGGAGTAGGGGGTGAGCAGTACTTC. Amino acid sequence: CASGLGGLAGVGGEQYF. The V gene is TRBV12-5, the J gene TRBJ2-5; 14 nucleotides agree with TRBD2. The germline CDR1 and CDR2 sequences are LGHNT and FRNRAP. The J segment lost 11 bases and the V segment lost 1 base, leaving 12 bases of the junction unmatched. The CDR3 has 17 residues.

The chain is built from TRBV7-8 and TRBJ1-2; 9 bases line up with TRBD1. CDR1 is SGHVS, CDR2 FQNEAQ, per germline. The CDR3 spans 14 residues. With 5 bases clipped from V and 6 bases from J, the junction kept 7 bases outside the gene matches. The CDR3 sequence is CASSRTGEFDGYTF. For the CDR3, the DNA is TGTGCCAGCAGCCGGACAGGGGAGTTTGATGGCTACACCTTC.

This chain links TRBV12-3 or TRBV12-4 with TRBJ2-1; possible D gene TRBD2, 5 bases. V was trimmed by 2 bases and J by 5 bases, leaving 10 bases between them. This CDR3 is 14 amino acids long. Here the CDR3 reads CASSLRTEDNEQFF. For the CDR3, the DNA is TGTGCCAGCAGTTTAAGAACGGAGGACAATGAGCAGTTCTTC.

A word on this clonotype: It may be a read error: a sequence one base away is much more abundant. CDR3 DNA sequence: TGTGCCAGCAGTTCCCTAGCGGGAGGCACCATCAATGAGCAGTACTTC. Translating gives CASSSLAGGTINEQYF. The V gene is TRBV12-3 or TRBV12-4, the J gene TRBJ2-5; 11 bases line up with TRBD2. The CDR3 length is 16 residues. The V gene end was trimmed by 4 bases and the J gene end by 11 bases; junction bases not matched to a gene: 15.

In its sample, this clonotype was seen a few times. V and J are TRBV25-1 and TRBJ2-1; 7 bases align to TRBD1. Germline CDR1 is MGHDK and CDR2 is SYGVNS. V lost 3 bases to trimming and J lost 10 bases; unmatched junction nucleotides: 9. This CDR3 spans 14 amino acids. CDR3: CASSEPGQPYEQFF. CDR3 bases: TGTGCCAGCAGTGAGCCGGGACAGCCCTACGAGCAGTTCTTC. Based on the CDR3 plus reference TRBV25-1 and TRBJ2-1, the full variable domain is EADIYQTPRYLVIGTGKKITLECSQTMGHDKMYWYQQDPGMELHLIHYSYGVNSTEKGDLSSESTVSRIRTEHFPLTLESARPSHTSQYLCASSEPGQPYEQFFGPGTRLTVL.

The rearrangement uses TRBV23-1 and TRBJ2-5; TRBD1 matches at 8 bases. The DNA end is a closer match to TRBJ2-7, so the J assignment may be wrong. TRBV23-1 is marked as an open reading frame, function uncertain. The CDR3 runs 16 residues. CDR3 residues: CASSQTAGRGQYEQYF. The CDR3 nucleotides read TGCGCCAGCAGTCAAACCGCCGGCAGGGGGCAGTACGAGCAGTACTTC.

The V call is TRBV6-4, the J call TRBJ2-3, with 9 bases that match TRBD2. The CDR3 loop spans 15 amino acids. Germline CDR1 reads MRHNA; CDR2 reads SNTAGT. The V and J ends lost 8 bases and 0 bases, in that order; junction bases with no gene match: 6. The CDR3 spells CASSLAGESTDTQYF. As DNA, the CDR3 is TGTGCCAGCTCCTTAGCGGGAGAAAGCACAGATACGCAGTATTTT.

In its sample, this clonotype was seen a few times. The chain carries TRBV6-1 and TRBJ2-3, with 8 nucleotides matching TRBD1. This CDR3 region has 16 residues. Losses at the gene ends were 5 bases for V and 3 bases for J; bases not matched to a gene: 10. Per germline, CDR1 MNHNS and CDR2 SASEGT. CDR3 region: CASSLEDRVSTDTQYF. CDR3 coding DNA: TGTGCCAGCAGTCTTGAGGACAGGGTCAGTACAGATACGCAGTATTTT.

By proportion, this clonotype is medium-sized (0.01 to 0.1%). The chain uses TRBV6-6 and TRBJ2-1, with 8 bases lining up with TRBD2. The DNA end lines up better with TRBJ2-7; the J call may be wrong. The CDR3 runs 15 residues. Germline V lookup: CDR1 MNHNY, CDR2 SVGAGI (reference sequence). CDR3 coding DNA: TGTGCCAGCAGTTACGCTCGGGAGGGCAACTACGAGCAGTACTTC. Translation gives CASSYAREGNYEQYF.

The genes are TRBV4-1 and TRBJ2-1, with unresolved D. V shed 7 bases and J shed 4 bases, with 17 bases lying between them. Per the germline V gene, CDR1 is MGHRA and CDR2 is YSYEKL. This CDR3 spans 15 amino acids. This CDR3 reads CASKQGGDEYNEQFF. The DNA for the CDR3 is TGCGCCAGCAAGCAAGGCGGAGACGAGTACAATGAGCAGTTCTTC.

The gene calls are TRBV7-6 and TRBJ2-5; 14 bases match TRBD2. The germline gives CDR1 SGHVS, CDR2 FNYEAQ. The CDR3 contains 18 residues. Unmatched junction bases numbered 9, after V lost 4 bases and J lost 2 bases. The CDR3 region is CASSSKGTSGGYQETQYF. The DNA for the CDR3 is TGTGCCAGCAGCTCAAAGGGGACTAGCGGGGGATATCAAGAGACCCAGTACTTC.

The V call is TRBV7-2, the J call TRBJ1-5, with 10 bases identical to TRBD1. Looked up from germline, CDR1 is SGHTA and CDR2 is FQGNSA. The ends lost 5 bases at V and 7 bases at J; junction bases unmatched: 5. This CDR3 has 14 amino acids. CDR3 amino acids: CASSVPGQGQPQHF. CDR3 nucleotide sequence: TGTGCCAGCAGCGTTCCGGGACAGGGGCAGCCCCAGCATTTT. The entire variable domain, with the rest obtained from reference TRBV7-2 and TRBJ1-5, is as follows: GAGVSQSPSNKVTEKGKDVELRCDPISGHTALYWYRQSLGQGLEFLIYFQGNSAPDKSGLPSDRFSAERTGGSVSTLTIQRTQQEDSAVYLCASSVPGQGQPQHFGDGTRLSIL.

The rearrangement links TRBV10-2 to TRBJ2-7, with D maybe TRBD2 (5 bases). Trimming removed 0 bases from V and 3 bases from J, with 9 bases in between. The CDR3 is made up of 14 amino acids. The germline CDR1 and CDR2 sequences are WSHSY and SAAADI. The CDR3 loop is CASSESTNNYEQYF. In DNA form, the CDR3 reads TGCGCCAGCAGTGAGTCGACTAACAACTACGAGCAGTACTTC.

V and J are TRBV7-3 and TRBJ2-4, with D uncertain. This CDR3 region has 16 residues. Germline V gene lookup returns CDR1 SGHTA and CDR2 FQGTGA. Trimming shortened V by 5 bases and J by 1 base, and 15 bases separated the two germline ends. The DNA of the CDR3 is TGTGCCAGCAGCAGCCTGACCGGAATGGCCAAAAACATTCAGTACTTC. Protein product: CASSSLTGMAKNIQYF.

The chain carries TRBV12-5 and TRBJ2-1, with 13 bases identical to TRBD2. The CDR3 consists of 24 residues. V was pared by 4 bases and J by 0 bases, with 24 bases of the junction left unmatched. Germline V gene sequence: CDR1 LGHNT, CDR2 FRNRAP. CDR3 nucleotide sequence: TGTGCTAGTGGTTCGACCCGTACTGAATTGGGACTAGCGGGAATACGGAGCTCCTACAATGAGCAGTTCTTC. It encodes CASGSTRTELGLAGIRSSYNEQFF.

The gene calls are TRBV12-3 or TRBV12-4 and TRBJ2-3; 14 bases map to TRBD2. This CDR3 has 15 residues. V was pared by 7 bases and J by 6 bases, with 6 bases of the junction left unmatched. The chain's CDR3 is CASTLTSGREDTQYF. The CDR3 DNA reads TGTGCCAGCACCCTGACTAGCGGGAGGGAGGATACGCAGTATTTT.

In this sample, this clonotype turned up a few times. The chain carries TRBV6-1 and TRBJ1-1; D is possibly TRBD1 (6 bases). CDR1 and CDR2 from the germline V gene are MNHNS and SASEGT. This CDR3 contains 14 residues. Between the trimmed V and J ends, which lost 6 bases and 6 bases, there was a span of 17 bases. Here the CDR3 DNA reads TGTGCCAGCAGGCCCGACCCGGACAGACCTGAAGCTTTCTTT. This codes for CASRPDPDRPEAFF.

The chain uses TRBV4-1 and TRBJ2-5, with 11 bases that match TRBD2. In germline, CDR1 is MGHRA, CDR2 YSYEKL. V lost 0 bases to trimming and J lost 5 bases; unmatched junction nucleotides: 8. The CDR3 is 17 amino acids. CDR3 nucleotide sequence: TGCGCCAGCAGCCAAGAAAGGCTAGCGGGGGGTCAGGAGACCCAGTACTTC. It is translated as CASSQERLAGGQETQYF.

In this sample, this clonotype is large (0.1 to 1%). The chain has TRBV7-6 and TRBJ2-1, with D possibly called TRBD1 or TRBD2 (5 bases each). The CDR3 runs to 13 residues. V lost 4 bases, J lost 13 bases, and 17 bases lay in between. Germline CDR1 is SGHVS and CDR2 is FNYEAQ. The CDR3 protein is CASSSNLGETQFF. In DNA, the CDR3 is TGTGCCAGCAGCTCAAACCTAGGGGAGACCCAGTTCTTC. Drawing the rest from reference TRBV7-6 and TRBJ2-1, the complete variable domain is GAGVSQSPRYKVTKRGQDVALRCDPISGHVSLYWYRQALGQGPEFLTYFNYEAQQDKSGLPNDRFSAERPEGSISTLTIQRTEQRDSAMYRCASSSNLGETQFFGPGTRLTVL.